The source of this T cell receptor (beta chain) is a study of CXCR3-negative and CXCR3-positive naive CD8 T cells (dated by TCRdb to 2018 to 2020). Background on the whole study: In total, some 140 million TRB reads were obtained, which works out to roughly 1.5 +/- 0.3 million reads per library. Diversity and physicochemical repertoire analyses were performed on 11 donors pooled from two independent experiments. TRBV-TRBJ cluster analysis included naive subsets from several donors and memory cells from 3 donors.

Study-wide findings and limitations: Naive CXCR3-negative and CXCR3-positive cells from the same donor showed similar TRBV-TRBJ usage, whereas memory cells showed distinct patterns. TRB CDR3s from CXCR3-positive naive cells showed higher hydrophobicity (lower Kidera factor 4), lower energy, and higher strength and volume indices than CXCR3-negative naive cells. Because surface CD5, which has been linked to self-reactivity in mice, was comparable between naive subsets, TCR interaction strength was also inferred from TRB CDR3 physicochemical properties. Both naive subsets had comparably high repertoire diversity, while memory CD8+ T cells had much lower repertoire diversity. Freshly isolated PBMCs were used for most assays because CXCR3 expression partially decreased after cryopreservation.

Including cysteine and phenylalanine, the CDR3 has 16 amino acids. No DNA sequence is on record. The germline V gene (reference sequence) gives CDR1 as DFQATT and CDR2 as SNEGSKA. About this clonotype: Its cognate antigen has yet to be identified.

These reads were obtained on a NextSeq 550. The Human TCR Profiling Kit (MiLaboratory) was used to make UMI-labeled 5' RACE TRB cDNA libraries. The full amount of extracted RNA was used for cDNA synthesis, and the full amount of resulting cDNA was used for PCR amplification. Libraries were prepared in parallel with an identical number of PCR cycles. For the original study's pipeline: With a requirement of at least two reads per UMI, MIGEC and MiXCR extracted about 57,000 +/- 9,900 unique UMI-labeled TRB cDNA molecules per library. An average of approximately 40,000 +/- 10,000 functional in-frame TRB CDR3 nucleotide clonotypes without stop codons was found per library. After downsampling to 5000 UMI-labeled TRB molecules per sample, diversity metrics such as normalized Shannon-Wiener and Chao1 were calculated in VDJtools. For the central five CDR3 residues, VDJtools calculated physicochemical properties weighted by clonotype size, namely interaction energy, strength, volume and Kidera factor 4. The reads underwent TCRdb reprocessing, giving one record for each CDR3 protein sequence and no DNA. These V and J calls derive from TCRdb rather than the authors' analysis. The table for this sample lists roughly 70,000 distinct CDR3 sequences. Clones ranked in the top ten supply about 1.5% of the sample.

For every CD8+ T cell subset, approximately 330,000 cells were flow-sorted straight into RLT lysis buffer, and each subset was sorted in triplicate. Naive CD8+ T cells were defined stringently as CD45RO-CCR7+CD27+CD95- to exclude memory contaminants. Peripheral blood mononuclear cells were isolated from buffy coats using standard density gradient centrifugation. A FACSAria III was used to flow-sort naive CXCR3-negative and CXCR3-positive CD8+ T cells. Total RNA was extracted from sorted cells using an RNeasy Mini Kit. The origin of this receptor is a human donor in good health. Some clones in this sample may be carry-over from other donors' samples. The sample comprised naive CXCR3- CD8+ T cells from blood. The sample's cell subset or site label is to be understood as: CD45RO-CCR7+CD27+CD95- naive CD8+ T cells lacking CXCR3 (TNR3-). This chain joins TRBV20-1 to TRBJ1-1; the TRBD1 assignment by TCRdb is unverifiable without DNA. The CDR3 loop reads CSARTVTIPMNTEAFF.